What follows are 16 T cell receptor beta chains derived from one specimen sequenced in a study of T-cell reconstitution after alpha-beta-depleted transplantation in children. Unique molecular identifiers were built into the TCRbeta library. TCRdb analysed the PCR reads with MiXCR anew, one entry per CDR3 protein. The sample consists of around 670,000 distinct CDR3 sequences, roughly 14% of them appearing once. The specimen comprised PBMCs, sampled before TCRalphabeta/CD19-depleted stem cell transplant. Receptors originate from a girl aged 2 to 10 with congenital amegakaryocytic thrombocytopenia, due to receive a stem cell transplant.

The chain is built from TRBV27 and TRBJ2-6; D possibly corresponds to TRBD2 (5 bases). The CDR3 contains 16 residues. In germline, CDR1 is MNHEY, CDR2 SMNVEV (reference sequence). Between the trimmed V and J ends, which lost 1 base and 0 bases, there was a span of 7 bases. For the CDR3, the DNA is TGTGCCAGCAGTTTATACGCGGGCTCTGGGGCCAACGTCCTGACTTTC. Translation: CASSLYAGSGANVLTF.

This clonotype was seen a handful of times. The chain couples TRBV12-3 or TRBV12-4 to TRBJ2-1; D might be TRBD2 (5 bases). V was shortened by 7 bases and J by 10 bases, with 14 bases between the two germline ends. The CDR3 consists of 12 residues. The CDR3 DNA sequence: TGTGCCAGCAACCCGTGGGGAGAGGAGCAGTTCTTC. This translates into CASNPWGEEQFF.

This clonotype was seen ten or more times. The rearrangement joins TRBV20-1 to TRBJ2-5; D gene unclear. Trimming removed 4 bases from V and 4 bases from J, with 13 bases in between. CDR1 DFQATT and CDR2 SNEGSKA come from the germline V gene (reference sequence). The CDR3 consists of 13 residues. The CDR3 bases are TGCAGTGCTACCGAGGACGTACTAGAGACCCAGTACTTC. Residues: CSATEDVLETQYF.

This clonotype was counted at least ten times. The genes are TRBV7-8 and TRBJ2-1; 9 nucleotides match TRBD2. The length of the CDR3 is 17 residues. J gave up 6 bases and V 1 base, and 10 bases lay outside the gene matches. The germline V gene encodes CDR1 SGHVS and CDR2 FQNEAQ. CDR3 residues: CASSLDGGRAVVNEQFF. In nucleotides, the CDR3 is TGTGCCAGCAGCTTAGATGGCGGGAGGGCCGTTGTCAATGAGCAGTTCTTC.

This clonotype has only a few counts. V gene TRBV18 combines with J gene TRBJ2-1; D unresolved. CDR1 and CDR2 (germline): KGHSH, LQKENI. The CDR3 is 13 residues long. V was cut by 1 base and J by 5 bases, with 6 bases left in between. CDR3 protein: CASSPLLNNEQFF. The CDR3 DNA reads TGTGCCAGCTCACCACTGCTGAACAATGAGCAGTTCTTC.

This clonotype came up many times. J is TRBJ2-1 and V is TRBV20-1; 13 bases are a match to TRBD2. The CDR3 has 13 amino acids. Per the germline V gene, CDR1 is DFQATT and CDR2 is SNEGSKA (reference sequence). The junction had 8 bases not matched to a gene; V was cut back by 7 bases and J by 11 bases. CDR3 bases: TGCAGTGTCAGGACTAGCGGGAGCGTACAGCAGTTCTTC. Its protein product is CSVRTSGSVQQFF.

This clonotype was counted many times. V usage is TRBV5-1 and J usage is TRBJ2-1; 9 positions agree with TRBD2. Per germline, CDR1 SGHRS and CDR2 YFSETQ. Trimming cost V 7 bases and J 4 bases; bases outside gene matches: 9. The CDR3 length is 15 residues. This CDR3 is CASQVTSGRYNEQFF. In DNA form, the CDR3 reads TGCGCCAGCCAAGTCACTAGCGGGCGTTACAATGAGCAGTTCTTC.

This clonotype was seen many times. The V and J genes are TRBV12-3 or TRBV12-4 and TRBJ1-2; unclear D gene. V was trimmed by 3 bases and J by 2 bases, leaving 13 bases between them. The CDR3 is made up of 15 amino acids. CDR3 DNA sequence: TGTGCCAGCAGTTTCCTTCAAGGGAGCAACTATGGCTACACCTTC. Its protein product is CASSFLQGSNYGYTF.

The V and J genes are TRBV4-1 and TRBJ2-6; D is perhaps TRBD2 (6 bases). Germline values: CDR1 MGHRA, CDR2 YSYEKL. The CDR3 is made up of 17 amino acids. V was cut by 0 bases and J by 2 bases, with 11 bases left in between. The DNA for the CDR3 is TGCGCCAGCAGCCAAGATTGGAGGGGAGCTGGGGCCAACGTCCTGACTTTC. Its translation is CASSQDWRGAGANVLTF.

This clonotype has ten or more counts. The CDR3 nucleotides read TGTGCCAGCAGAGTTTCCGGACAGGGTTATCCTAACTATGGCTACACCTTC. Its translation: CASRVSGQGYPNYGYTF. The V and J genes are TRBV25-1 and TRBJ1-2, with 8 bases fitting TRBD1. CDR1 is MGHDK and CDR2 is SYGVNS in the germline V gene. V shed 6 bases, J shed 0 bases, and the junction held 12 bases outside the gene matches. CDR3 length: 17 amino acids.

In this sample, this clonotype turned up a few times. This chain connects TRBV5-6 to TRBJ1-1, with a possible D match to TRBD1 (5 bases). V lost 3 bases and J 0 bases, leaving 18 bases between the germline ends. Germline CDR1 is SGHDT and CDR2 is YYEEEE. The CDR3 contains 17 residues. CDR3 DNA: TGTGCCAGCAGCTGGGGACTCTCAAGGGTAGTGAACACTGAAGCTTTCTTT. It encodes CASSWGLSRVVNTEAFF. The full variable domain, with the rest looked up from reference TRBV5-6 and TRBJ1-1, is DAGVTQSPTHLIKTRGQQVTLRCSPKSGHDTVSWYQQALGQGPQFIFQYYEEEERQRGNFPDRFSGHQFPNYSSELNVNALLLGDSALYLCASSWGLSRVVNTEAFFGQGTRLTVV.

This clonotype was picked up many times. The rearrangement joins TRBV4-2 to TRBJ1-1; D perhaps matches TRBD1 (6 bases). With 0 bases removed from V and 4 bases from J, the gap between germline ends came to 18 bases. The CDR3 sequence is 17 residues long. Germline V gene sequence: CDR1 LGHNA, CDR2 YNFKEQ. For the CDR3, the DNA is TGTGCCAGCAGCCAAGACAGGGGTCGTTTGACGGGCACTGAAGCTTTCTTT. Protein: CASSQDRGRLTGTEAFF.

This clonotype was seen a handful of times. The chain joins TRBV28 to TRBJ2-1; D is ambiguous. The CDR3 has 16 residues. V lost 4 bases and J lost 2, with 15 bases in between. CDR1 is MDHEN, CDR2 SYDVKM, per germline. As DNA, the CDR3 is TGTGCCAGCAGTTCCCTAGGTCCCCGCACCTACAATGAGCAGTTCTTC. This codes for CASSSLGPRTYNEQFF.

This clonotype turned up a few times. V gene TRBV7-9 combines with J gene TRBJ2-3, with 7 bases matching TRBD2. This CDR3 spans 15 amino acids. The germline CDR1 and CDR2 sequences are SEHNR and FQNEAQ (reference sequence). J gave up 2 bases and V 5 bases, and 7 bases lay outside the gene matches. CDR3 loop: CASSGRREFTDTQYF. The DNA for the CDR3 is TGTGCCAGCAGCGGTCGGCGGGAGTTCACAGATACGCAGTATTTT.

This clonotype was seen at least ten times. The rearrangement uses TRBV15 and TRBJ2-1; D might be TRBD1 or TRBD2, each matching 5 bases. The CDR3 contains 16 residues. CDR1 LNHNV and CDR2 YYDKDF come from the germline V gene (reference sequence). Deletions cut 4 bases from V and 2 bases from J, with 15 bases between. For the CDR3, the DNA is TGTGCCACCAGCACCCGGGACCGAACCGCCTACAATGAGCAGTTCTTC. Amino acid sequence: CATSTRDRTAYNEQFF.

The rearrangement links TRBV29-1 to TRBJ1-5; D call uncertain. V lost 3 bases and J 0 bases, leaving 12 bases between the germline ends. The CDR3 sequence is 15 residues long. Germline V gene sequence: CDR1 SQVTM, CDR2 ANQGSEA. The DNA for the CDR3 is TGCAGCGTTGATCCGGTCCCTTATAGCAATCAGCCCCAGCATTTT. This gives the protein CSVDPVPYSNQPQHF.